Listed here is a single TCR beta chain. Its target is not known. The sample belongs to a study of response to subunit inactivated influenza vaccine. Study-level findings and limits: Authors suggested seasonal influenza vaccinations each recruit few new T cells.

TCRdb re-called the RT-PCR reads through MiXCR, storing one row per CDR3 protein. The table shows around 750,000 distinct CDR3 sequences, with roughly 20% occurring only once. The CDR3 is 17 residues long. CDR1 and CDR2 from the germline V gene are MGHRA and YSYEKL. The V and J ends lost 0 bases and 1 base respectively, with 15 bases between them. The sequencing used PBMCs from blood, collected 4 to 6 days after vaccination. The clonotype was recovered from a man aged 50-60 years who received an inactivated influenza vaccine. V is TRBV4-1 and J is TRBJ2-5; weak D call: TRBD1 (6 bases). CDR3 nucleotides: TGCGCCAGCAGCCAAGACAGGACAGTTGTGATCCAAGAGACCCAGTACTTC. Its protein product is CASSQDRTVVIQETQYF.